The 8 T cell receptor beta chains given below trace back to one sample, sequenced in a study of blood T cell repertoires in COVID-19. Using immunoSEQ multiplex PCR, the repertoire was profiled, and TCRdb retains in-frame clones only, with some absent. In the table there are about 160,000 clones, 87% of which are singletons. Sequencing was done on a sample of peripheral blood. The source of these receptors is a woman aged 55-69 years with active or convalescent COVID-19.

This chain links TRBV9 with TRBJ1-4; 9 positions agree with TRBD1. In germline, CDR1 is SGDLS, CDR2 YYNGEE. V gave up 3 bases and J gave up 8 bases; unmatched junction bases: 5. The CDR3 consists of 14 residues. The CDR3: CASSATGGAEKLFF. The CDR3 nucleotides are TGTGCCAGCAGCGCCACAGGGGGCGCGGAAAAACTGTTTTTT. The full variable domain, with the rest looked up from reference TRBV9 and TRBJ1-4, is DSGVTQTPKHLITATGQRVTLRCSPRSGDLSVYWYQQSLDQGLQFLIQYYNGEERAKGNILERFSAQQFPDLHSELNLSSLELGDSALYFCASSATGGAEKLFFGSGTQLSVL.

The chain recombines TRBV6-2 or TRBV6-3 with TRBJ2-7; D is possibly TRBD2 (6 bases). From germline, CDR1 is MNHEY and CDR2 SVGEGT. The CDR3 totals 14 residues. Trimming took 5 bases from V and 3 from J, leaving 14 bases between them. DNA of the CDR3: TGTGCCAGCAGTGGGGACTGGGGGAACTACGAGCAGTACTTC. It translates to CASSGDWGNYEQYF.

The gene calls are TRBV5-5 and TRBJ2-2; TRBD2 matches at 12 bases. Germline V gives CDR1 SGHKS, CDR2 YYEKEE (reference sequence). The CDR3 has 20 residues. The ends lost 4 bases at V and 7 bases at J; junction bases unmatched: 20. The CDR3 DNA is TGTGCCAGCAGCACTACCCAGACTAGCGGGGGCTTTTTTACGGTCGGGGAGCTGTTTTTT. This translates into CASSTTQTSGGFFTVGELFF.

The J gene is TRBJ1-2, the V gene TRBV20-1; the match to TRBD1 covers 9 bases. Germline V CDR1 and CDR2: DFQATT, SNEGSKA (reference sequence). V was pared by 3 bases and J by 6 bases, with 8 bases of the junction left unmatched. This CDR3 is 14 amino acids long. CDR3 coding DNA: TGCAGTGCTAGTGGGGACAGGGCAAGTAATGGCTACACCTTC. Protein: CSASGDRASNGYTF.

This chain connects TRBV10-1 to TRBJ2-3, with D possibly TRBD1 on 5 matching bases. Germline V gene lookup returns CDR1 WNHNN and CDR2 SYGVQD (reference sequence). Between the trimmed V and J ends, which lost 6 bases and 6 bases, there was a span of 10 bases. The CDR3 is 12 residues long. Here the CDR3 reads CASSRAGDTQYF. CDR3 in DNA: TGCGCCAGCAGCAGGGCCGGGGATACGCAGTATTTT.

This rearrangement joins TRBV12-5 to TRBJ2-1; 12 bases fit TRBD2. Germline trimming cut 0 bases from V and 8 bases from J; bases unmatched to any gene: 5. This CDR3 region has 16 residues. Germline-derived CDR1 and CDR2 are LGHNT and FRNRAP. The CDR3 DNA reads TGTGCTAGTGGTTTGGTACTGACTAGCGGGGGCGATGAGCAGTTCTTC. Encoded protein: CASGLVLTSGGDEQFF.

This chain links TRBV12-5 with TRBJ2-1; tentatively, D is TRBD2 (6 bases). The CDR3 consists of 14 residues. V was pared by 4 bases and J by 7 bases, with 14 bases between. Germline assignment: CDR1 LGHNT and CDR2 FRNRAP. As DNA, the CDR3 is TGTGCTAGTGGTTGGGTGGGACTCGCTAATGAGCAGTTCTTC. Translated, it gives CASGWVGLANEQFF.

This clone occurred a few times. The V gene is TRBV6-5, the J gene TRBJ1-6; 10 bases are shared with TRBD1. Trimming at V came to 7 bases and at J to 9 bases, leaving 6 bases not matched to a gene. The CDR3 extends over 14 amino acids. CDR1 is MNHEY, CDR2 SVGAGI, per germline. CDR3 sequence (DNA): TGTGCCAGCACCGGGACAGGGGTGGGTTCACCCCTCCACTTT. Translating gives CASTGTGVGSPLHF.